This T cell receptor beta chain was captured in a study of cytomegalovirus exposure and HLA in healthy donors. Whole-study results and caveats: Listed as cytomegalovirus-associated were 164 TCR beta chains.

The germline gives CDR1 SGHNT, CDR2 YYREEE (reference sequence). The V segment lost 3 bases and the J segment 4 bases; nucleotides outside the gene matches: 4. This CDR3 is 16 amino acids long. Points on this clone: Antigen unknown.

Both 60 Vbeta primers and 13 Jbeta primers went into the PCR. Original processing methods: About 83 million unique TCR beta chains, 9 million to 14 million shared, were counted in a later analysis. TCRdb's table, derived via immunoSEQ multiplex PCR, lists solely in-frame clones and lacks some. V and J calls plus clone size are reproduced from that table; the DNA served to infer D and trimming. The sample records roughly 130,000 clones, approximately 8.7% being singletons. V and J are TRBV5-4 and TRBJ2-1; 13 nucleotides agree with TRBD2. The clonotype comes from a man aged 40-49 years in good health and CMV-seronegative. Sequenced material: PBMCs. This CDR3 is CASSSTSGGRYNEQFF. The DNA for the CDR3 is TGTGCCAGCAGCTCGACTAGCGGGGGGCGATACAATGAGCAGTTCTTC.